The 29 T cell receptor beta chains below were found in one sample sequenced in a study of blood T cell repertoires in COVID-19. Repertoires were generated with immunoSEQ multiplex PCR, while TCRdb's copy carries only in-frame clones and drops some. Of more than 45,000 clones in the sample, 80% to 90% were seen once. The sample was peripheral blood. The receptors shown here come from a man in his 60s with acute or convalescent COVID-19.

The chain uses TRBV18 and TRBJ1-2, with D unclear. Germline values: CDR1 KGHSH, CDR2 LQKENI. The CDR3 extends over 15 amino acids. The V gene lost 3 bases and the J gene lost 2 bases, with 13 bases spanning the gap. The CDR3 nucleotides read TGTGCCAGCTCACCCGGCCGAGCTAGCAACTATGGCTACACCTTC. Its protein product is CASSPGRASNYGYTF.

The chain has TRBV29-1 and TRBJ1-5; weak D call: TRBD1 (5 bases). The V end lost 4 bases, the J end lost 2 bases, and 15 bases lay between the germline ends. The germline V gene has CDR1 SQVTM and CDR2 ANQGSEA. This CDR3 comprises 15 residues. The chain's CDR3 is CSVVPQGGGNQPQHF. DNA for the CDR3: TGCAGCGTTGTCCCCCAGGGAGGAGGCAATCAGCCCCAGCATTTT.

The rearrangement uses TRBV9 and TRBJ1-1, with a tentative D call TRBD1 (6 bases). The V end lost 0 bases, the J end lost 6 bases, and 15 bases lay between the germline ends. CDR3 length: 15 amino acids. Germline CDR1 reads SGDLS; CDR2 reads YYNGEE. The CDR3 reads CASSVDPRQEAEAFF. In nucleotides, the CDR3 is TGTGCCAGCAGCGTAGACCCTCGACAGGAAGCTGAAGCTTTCTTT.

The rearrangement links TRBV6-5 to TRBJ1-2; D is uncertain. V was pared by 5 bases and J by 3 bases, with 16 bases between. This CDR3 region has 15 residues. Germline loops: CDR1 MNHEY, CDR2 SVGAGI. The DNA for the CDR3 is TGTGCCAGCAGTCGGGTACCGAAAGGAGACTATGGCTACACCTTC. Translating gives CASSRVPKGDYGYTF.

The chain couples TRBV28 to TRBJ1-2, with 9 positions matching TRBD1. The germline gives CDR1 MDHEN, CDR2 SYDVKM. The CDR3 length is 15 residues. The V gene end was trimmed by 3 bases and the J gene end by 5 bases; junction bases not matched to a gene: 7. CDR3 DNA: TGTGCCAGCAGTTTTTTGGGACAGGGTCTATATGGCTACACCTTC. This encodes CASSFLGQGLYGYTF.

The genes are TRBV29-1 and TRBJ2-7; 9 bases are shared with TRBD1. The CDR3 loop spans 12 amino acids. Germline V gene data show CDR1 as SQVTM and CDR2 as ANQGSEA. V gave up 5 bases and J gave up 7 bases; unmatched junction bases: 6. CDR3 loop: CSVPGQGMEQYF. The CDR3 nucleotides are TGCAGCGTTCCGGGACAGGGAATGGAGCAGTACTTC.

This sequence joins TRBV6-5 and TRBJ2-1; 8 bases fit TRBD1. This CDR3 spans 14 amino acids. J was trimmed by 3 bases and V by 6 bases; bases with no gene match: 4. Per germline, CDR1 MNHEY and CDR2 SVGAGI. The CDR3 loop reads CASRRQGNYNEQFF. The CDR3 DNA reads TGTGCCAGCAGGCGACAGGGGAACTACAATGAGCAGTTCTTC.

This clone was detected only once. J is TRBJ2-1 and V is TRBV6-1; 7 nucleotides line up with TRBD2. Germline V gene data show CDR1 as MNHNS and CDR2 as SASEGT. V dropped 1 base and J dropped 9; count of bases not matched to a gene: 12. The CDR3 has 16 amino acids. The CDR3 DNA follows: TGTGCCAGCAGTGAAGGGGGGAGCGGGGCCTTTGGTGAGCAGTTCTTC. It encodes CASSEGGSGAFGEQFF.

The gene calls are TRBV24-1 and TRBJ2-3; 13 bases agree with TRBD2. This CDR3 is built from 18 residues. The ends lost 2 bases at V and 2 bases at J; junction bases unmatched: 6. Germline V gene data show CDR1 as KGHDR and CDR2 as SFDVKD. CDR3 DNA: TGTGCCACCAGTGATTCCGACGGGACTAGCGGGAACACAGATACGCAGTATTTT. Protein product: CATSDSDGTSGNTDTQYF.

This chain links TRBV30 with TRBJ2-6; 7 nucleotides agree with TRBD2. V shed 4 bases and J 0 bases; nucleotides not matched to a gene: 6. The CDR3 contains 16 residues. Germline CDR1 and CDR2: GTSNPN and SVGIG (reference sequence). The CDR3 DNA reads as TGTGCCTGGACCGGGACTACCAACTCTGGGGCCAACGTCCTGACTTTC. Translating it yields CAWTGTTNSGANVLTF.

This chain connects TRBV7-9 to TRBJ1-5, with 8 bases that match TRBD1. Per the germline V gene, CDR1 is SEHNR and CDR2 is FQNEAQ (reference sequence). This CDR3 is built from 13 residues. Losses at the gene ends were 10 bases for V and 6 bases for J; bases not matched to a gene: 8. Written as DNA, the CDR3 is TGTGCCACCACAGCAGGGGGCAGTCAGCCCCAGCATTTT. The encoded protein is CATTAGGSQPQHF.

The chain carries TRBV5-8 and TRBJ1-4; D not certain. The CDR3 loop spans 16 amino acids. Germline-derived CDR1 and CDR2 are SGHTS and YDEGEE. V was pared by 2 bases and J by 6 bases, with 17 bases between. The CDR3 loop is CASSLIWVGEDEKLFF. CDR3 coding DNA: TGTGCCAGCAGCTTAATTTGGGTTGGAGAGGATGAAAAACTGTTTTTT.

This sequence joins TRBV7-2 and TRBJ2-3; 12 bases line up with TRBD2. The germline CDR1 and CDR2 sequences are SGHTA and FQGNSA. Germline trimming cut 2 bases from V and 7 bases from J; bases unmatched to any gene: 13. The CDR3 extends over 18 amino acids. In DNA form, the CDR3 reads TGTGCCAGCAGCTTAACGTACGCCCCGACTAGCGGGAGTTATACGCAGTATTTT. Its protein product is CASSLTYAPTSGSYTQYF.

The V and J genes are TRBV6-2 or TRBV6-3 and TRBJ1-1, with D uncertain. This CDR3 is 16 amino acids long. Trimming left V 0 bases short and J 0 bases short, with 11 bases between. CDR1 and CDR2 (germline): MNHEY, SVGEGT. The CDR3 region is CASSYSQYIMNTEAFF. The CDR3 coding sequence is TGTGCCAGCAGTTACTCCCAGTATATCATGAACACTGAAGCTTTCTTT.

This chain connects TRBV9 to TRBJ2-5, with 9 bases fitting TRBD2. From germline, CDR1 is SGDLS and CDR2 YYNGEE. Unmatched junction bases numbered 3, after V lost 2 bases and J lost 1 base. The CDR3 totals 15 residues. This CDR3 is CASSVASGAQETQYF. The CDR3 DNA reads TGTGCCAGCAGCGTGGCTAGCGGGGCCCAAGAGACCCAGTACTTC.

This CDR3 is CASNLDRNNQPQHF. The CDR3 DNA reads as TGTGCCAGCAACCTAGACAGGAACAATCAGCCCCAGCATTTT. The chain carries TRBV7-2 and TRBJ1-5; D possibly corresponds to TRBD1 (6 bases). V shed 7 bases and J shed 3 bases, with 13 bases lying between them. CDR1 SGHTA and CDR2 FQGNSA come from the germline V gene. This CDR3 has 14 amino acids.

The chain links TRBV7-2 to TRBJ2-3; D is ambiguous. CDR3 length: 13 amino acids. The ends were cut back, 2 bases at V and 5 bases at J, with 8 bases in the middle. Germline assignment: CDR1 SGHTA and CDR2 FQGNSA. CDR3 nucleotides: TGTGCCAGCAGCTTACAGACTTTAGATACGCAGTATTTT. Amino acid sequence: CASSLQTLDTQYF.

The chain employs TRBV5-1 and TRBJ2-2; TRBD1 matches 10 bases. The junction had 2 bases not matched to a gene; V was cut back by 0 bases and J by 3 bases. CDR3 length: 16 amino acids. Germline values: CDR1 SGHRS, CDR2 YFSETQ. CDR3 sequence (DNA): TGCGCCAGCAGCTTGGACGGACAGGGGGACACCGGGGAGCTGTTTTTT. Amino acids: CASSLDGQGDTGELFF.

CDR3 loop: CASSQIGGRRNTIYF. The CDR3 coding sequence is TGTGCCAGCAGCCAGATCGGGGGGAGACGAAACACCATATATTTT. The chain recombines TRBV14 with TRBJ1-3; D is perhaps TRBD1 (5 bases). The CDR3 sequence is 15 residues long. Trimming cost V 3 bases and J 5 bases, with 14 bases left between them. Looked up from germline, CDR1 is SGHDN and CDR2 is FVKESK.

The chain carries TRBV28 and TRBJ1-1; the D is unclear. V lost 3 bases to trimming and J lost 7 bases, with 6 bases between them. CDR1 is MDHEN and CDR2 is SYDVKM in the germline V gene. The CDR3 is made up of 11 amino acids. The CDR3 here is CASSFKREAFF. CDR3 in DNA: TGTGCCAGCAGTTTCAAGCGTGAAGCTTTCTTT.

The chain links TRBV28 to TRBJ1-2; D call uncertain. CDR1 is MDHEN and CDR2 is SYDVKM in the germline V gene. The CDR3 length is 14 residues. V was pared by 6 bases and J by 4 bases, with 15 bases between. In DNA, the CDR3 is TGTGCCAGCAGGAGGACCCAGCGGACCTATGGCTACACCTTC. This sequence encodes CASRRTQRTYGYTF.

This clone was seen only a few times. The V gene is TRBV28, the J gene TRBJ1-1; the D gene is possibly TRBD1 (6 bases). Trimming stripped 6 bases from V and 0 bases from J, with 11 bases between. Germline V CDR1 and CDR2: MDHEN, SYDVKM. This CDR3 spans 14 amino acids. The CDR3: CASSPGQMNTEAFF. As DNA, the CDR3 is TGTGCCAGCAGCCCCGGACAGATGAACACTGAAGCTTTCTTT.

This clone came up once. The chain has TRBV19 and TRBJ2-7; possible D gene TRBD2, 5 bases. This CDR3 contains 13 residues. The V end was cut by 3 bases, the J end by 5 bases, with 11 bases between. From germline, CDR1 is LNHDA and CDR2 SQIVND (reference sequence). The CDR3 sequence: CASSIRGSNEQYF. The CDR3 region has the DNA TGTGCCAGTAGTATCCGGGGATCCAACGAGCAGTACTTC.

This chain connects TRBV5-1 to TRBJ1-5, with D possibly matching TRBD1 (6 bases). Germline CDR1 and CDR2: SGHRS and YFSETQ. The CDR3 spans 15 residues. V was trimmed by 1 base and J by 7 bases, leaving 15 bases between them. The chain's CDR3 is CASSLTGTGDQPQHF. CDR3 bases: TGCGCCAGCAGCTTGACAGGGACGGGTGACCAGCCCCAGCATTTT.

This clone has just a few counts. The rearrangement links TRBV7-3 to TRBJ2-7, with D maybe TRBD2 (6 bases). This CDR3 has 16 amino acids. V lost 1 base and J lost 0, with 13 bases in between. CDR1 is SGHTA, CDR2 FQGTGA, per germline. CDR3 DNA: TGTGCCAGCAGCTTAAGGGGCGGGGACCTCTCCTACGAGCAGTACTTC. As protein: CASSLRGGDLSYEQYF. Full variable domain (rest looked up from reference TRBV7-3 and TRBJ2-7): GAGVSQTPSNKVTEKGKYVELRCDPISGHTALYWYRQSLGQGPEFLIYFQGTGAADDSGLPNDRFFAVRPEGSVSTLKIQRTERGDSAVYLCASSLRGGDLSYEQYFGPGTRLTVT.

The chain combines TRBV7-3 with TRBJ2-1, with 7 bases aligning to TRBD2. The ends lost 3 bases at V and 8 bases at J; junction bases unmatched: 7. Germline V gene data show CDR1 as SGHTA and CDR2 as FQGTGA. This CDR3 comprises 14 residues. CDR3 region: CASSFGGYNDEQFF. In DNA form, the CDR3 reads TGTGCCAGCAGCTTCGGGGGGTACAACGATGAGCAGTTCTTC.

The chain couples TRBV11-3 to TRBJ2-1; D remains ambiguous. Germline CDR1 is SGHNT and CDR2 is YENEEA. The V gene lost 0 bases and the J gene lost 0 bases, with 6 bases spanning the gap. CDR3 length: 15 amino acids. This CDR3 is CASSLDLSSYNEQFF. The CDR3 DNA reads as TGTGCCAGCAGCTTAGATCTGAGCTCCTACAATGAGCAGTTCTTC.

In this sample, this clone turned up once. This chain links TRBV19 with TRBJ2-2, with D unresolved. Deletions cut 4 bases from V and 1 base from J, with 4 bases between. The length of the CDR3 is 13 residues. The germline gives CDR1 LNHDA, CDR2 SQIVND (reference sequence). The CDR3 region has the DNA TGTGCCAGTAGTACCCAGAACACCGGGGAGCTGTTTTTT. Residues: CASSTQNTGELFF. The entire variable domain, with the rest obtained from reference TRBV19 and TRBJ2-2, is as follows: DGGITQSPKYLFRKEGQNVTLSCEQNLNHDAMYWYRQDPGQGLRLIYYSQIVNDFQKGDIAEGYSVSREKKESFPLTVTSAQKNPTAFYLCASSTQNTGELFFGEGSRLTVL.

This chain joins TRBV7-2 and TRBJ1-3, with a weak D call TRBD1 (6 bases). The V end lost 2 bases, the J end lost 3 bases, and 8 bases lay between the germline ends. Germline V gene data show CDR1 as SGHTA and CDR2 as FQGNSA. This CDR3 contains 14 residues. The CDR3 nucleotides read TGTGCCAGCAGCTTAAGCAGGGGTGGAAACACCATATATTTT. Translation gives CASSLSRGGNTIYF.